This is a list of T cell receptor beta chains from one sample in a study of cytomegalovirus exposure and HLA in healthy donors. The assay was immunoSEQ multiplex PCR, and TCRdb's table has in-frame clones only and misses some. This repertoire shows about 150,000 clones, around 80% found once; its top ten account for roughly 13%. Sequences were obtained from PBMCs. These TCRs come from a man aged 30 to 39 in good health and CMV-seropositive. Each CDR3 is given with its conserved first and last residue. Fields, in order: CDR3 DNA, CDR3 protein, clone size, D gene, V gene, J gene, CDR3 length. D genes are given only for firm matches. Clone size is shown for a subset of rows, as once, few, many or a class of expanded clone.

DNA: TGTGCCAGCAGTCGGACTCCCAACACAGATACGCAGTATTTT
CDR3: CASSRTPNTDTQYF
size: .
D: .
V: TRBV9
J: TRBJ2-3
length: 14

DNA: TGTGCCAGCAGGGGTAGGGGGGGCTCCTATAATTCACCCCTCCACTTT
CDR3: CASRGRGGSYNSPLHF
size: .
D: .
V: TRBV2
J: TRBJ1-6
length: 16

DNA: TGTGCCAGCAGTTTGAACAGGGTCGATGGCTACACCTTC
CDR3: CASSLNRVDGYTF
size: once
D: .
V: TRBV7-6
J: TRBJ1-2
length: 13

DNA: TGTGCCAGCAGTTCATCCGACAGGGGGCCCCTAACAGATACGCAGTATTTT
CDR3: CASSSSDRGPLTDTQYF
size: .
D: TRBD1
V: TRBV27
J: TRBJ2-3
length: 17

DNA: TGCGCCAGCAGCCAAGGGGGGAGGGAGACCCAGTACTTC
CDR3: CASSQGGRETQYF
size: .
D: .
V: TRBV4-1
J: TRBJ2-5
length: 13

DNA: TGTGCCAGCAGCGCGGCCGGGACAGGGAACACCGGGGAGCTGTTTTTT
CDR3: CASSAAGTGNTGELFF
size: .
D: TRBD1
V: TRBV5-4
J: TRBJ2-2
length: 16

DNA: TGTGCCAGCAGCCAACACCCCCATCCAAACACAGATACGCAGTATTTT
CDR3: CASSQHPHPNTDTQYF
size: .
D: .
V: TRBV11-2
J: TRBJ2-3
length: 16

DNA: TGCGCCAGCAGCTGGGGGACAGGGGTCGGACAGCCCCAGCATTTT
CDR3: CASSWGTGVGQPQHF
size: .
D: TRBD1
V: TRBV5-1
J: TRBJ1-5
length: 15

DNA: TGTGCCATTGGTGGGGGGGACCTTAACTATGGCTACACCTTC
CDR3: CAIGGGDLNYGYTF
size: once
D: .
V: TRBV10-3
J: TRBJ1-2
length: 14

DNA: TGTGCCAGCAGCTTAGTCCCGGGACAGGGGACCGGGGAGCTGTTTTTT
CDR3: CASSLVPGQGTGELFF
size: .
D: TRBD1
V: TRBV11-2
J: TRBJ2-2
length: 16

DNA: TGTGCCAGCAGCCAAGCTGCAGGGTATGGCTACACCTTC
CDR3: CASSQAAGYGYTF
size: .
D: .
V: TRBV4-2
J: TRBJ1-2
length: 13

DNA: TGTGCCAGCAGCTCCGGACTAGGCAGTCAAGAGACCCAGTACTTC
CDR3: CASSSGLGSQETQYF
size: .
D: TRBD2
V: TRBV5-6
J: TRBJ2-5
length: 15

DNA: TGCAGCGTTGCGACAGGGGACCATCAGCCCCAGCATTTT
CDR3: CSVATGDHQPQHF
size: .
D: TRBD1
V: TRBV29-1
J: TRBJ1-5
length: 13

DNA: TGCGCCAGCAGCTTTGGCGGGAGAGTCACAGATACGCAGTATTTT
CDR3: CASSFGGRVTDTQYF
size: .
D: TRBD2
V: TRBV5-1
J: TRBJ2-3
length: 15

DNA: TGTGCCAGCAGCCAACAAAGCGGGGGGGGAGAGACCCAGTACTTC
CDR3: CASSQQSGGGETQYF
size: .
D: TRBD2
V: TRBV4-2
J: TRBJ2-5
length: 15

DNA: TGTGCCAGTAGTTGGCAGGCGAGCTCTGGGGCCAACGTCCTGACTTTC
CDR3: CASSWQASSGANVLTF
size: .
D: .
V: TRBV19
J: TRBJ2-6
length: 16

DNA: TGTGCCAGCAGCTTACTGGAGGGGAATGAGCAGTTCTTC
CDR3: CASSLLEGNEQFF
size: .
D: .
V: TRBV11-3
J: TRBJ2-1
length: 13

DNA: TGCGCCAGCAGCTTGCCAGGGATGCAAGAGACCCAGTACTTC
CDR3: CASSLPGMQETQYF
size: .
D: .
V: TRBV5-1
J: TRBJ2-5
length: 14

DNA: TGTGCCAGCAGCAAAGGACAGGGAACAACTAATGAAAAACTGTTTTTT
CDR3: CASSKGQGTTNEKLFF
size: few
D: TRBD1
V: TRBV5-4
J: TRBJ1-4
length: 16

DNA: TGTGCCAGCAGCCAAGGGACCCTATTGACGGGACAGGGGAACAATGAGCAGTTCTTC
CDR3: CASSQGTLLTGQGNNEQFF
size: .
D: TRBD1
V: TRBV4-2
J: TRBJ2-1
length: 19

DNA: TGCGCCAGCAGTGAGTCTGGGACTAGCTACGAGCAGTACTTC
CDR3: CASSESGTSYEQYF
size: .
D: TRBD2
V: TRBV10-1
J: TRBJ2-7
length: 14

DNA: TGTGCCAGCAGCTTGGCTCTCGAGCACGAGCAGTACTTC
CDR3: CASSLALEHEQYF
size: few
D: .
V: TRBV5-4
J: TRBJ2-7
length: 13

DNA: TGCGCCAGCAGCCAAGCTATGCTAGCGGGCAGCACAGATACGCAGTATTTT
CDR3: CASSQAMLAGSTDTQYF
size: .
D: TRBD2
V: TRBV4-1
J: TRBJ2-3
length: 17

DNA: TGTGCCAGCAGCTTGGCCGAGAGGAGAGTGGATGGCTACACCTTC
CDR3: CASSLAERRVDGYTF
size: .
D: .
V: TRBV5-4
J: TRBJ1-2
length: 15

DNA: TGTGCCAGTAGTATCACTATGGCCTCAGATACGCAGTATTTT
CDR3: CASSITMASDTQYF
size: .
D: .
V: TRBV19
J: TRBJ2-3
length: 14

DNA: TGTGCCAGCAGTTACTCGATTCAGGGTAATTCACCCCTCCACTTT
CDR3: CASSYSIQGNSPLHF
size: .
D: .
V: TRBV6-5
J: TRBJ1-6
length: 15

DNA: TGCGCCAGCAGTACAAAGGGGAACTACGAGCAGTACTTC
CDR3: CASSTKGNYEQYF
size: .
D: .
V: TRBV5-1
J: TRBJ2-7
length: 13

DNA: TGTGCCAGCAGCGTAGGGACAGCGCATGAGCAGTTCTTC
CDR3: CASSVGTAHEQFF
size: .
D: .
V: TRBV9
J: TRBJ2-1
length: 13

DNA: TGTGCCAGCAGTTTGAAGGGACTAGCGGGAGCAGGGGCACTCTTC
CDR3: CASSLKGLAGAGALF
size: .
D: TRBD2
V: TRBV27
J: TRBJ2-1
length: 15

DNA: TGTGCCAGCAACCCTTTCGAGGTGAGCTCCTACAATGAGCAGTTCTTC
CDR3: CASNPFEVSSYNEQFF
size: .
D: .
V: TRBV7-8
J: TRBJ2-1
length: 16

DNA: TGTGCCAGCAGTTTGGTGGGGGAGGGCTACAATGAGCAGTTCTTC
CDR3: CASSLVGEGYNEQFF
size: few
D: TRBD2
V: TRBV28
J: TRBJ2-1
length: 15

DNA: TGTGCCAGCACCCGGGACAGCTCTCAGCCCCAGCATTTT
CDR3: CASTRDSSQPQHF
size: .
D: TRBD1
V: TRBV7-2
J: TRBJ1-5
length: 13

DNA: TGTGCCAGCAGCTTAGAATACGGGAGAGACTACGAGCAGTACTTC
CDR3: CASSLEYGRDYEQYF
size: .
D: .
V: TRBV11-2
J: TRBJ2-7
length: 15

DNA: TGTGCCAGCAGTTATGGCCGGGGAGGCACTGAAGCTTTCTTT
CDR3: CASSYGRGGTEAFF
size: .
D: .
V: TRBV6-5
J: TRBJ1-1
length: 14

DNA: TGTGCCAGCAGCCCAAGTCGGGGATCCAACACTGAAGCTTTCTTT
CDR3: CASSPSRGSNTEAFF
size: many
D: .
V: TRBV9
J: TRBJ1-1
length: 15

DNA: TGCAGCGTGATGGGGGCGGATAATCAGCCCCAGCATTTT
CDR3: CSVMGADNQPQHF
size: .
D: .
V: TRBV29-1
J: TRBJ1-5
length: 13

DNA: TGTGCCAGCAGTTTACAGGGGGAAGGGAATGAGCAGTTCTTC
CDR3: CASSLQGEGNEQFF
size: .
D: TRBD1
V: TRBV28
J: TRBJ2-1
length: 14

DNA: TGTGCCAGCAGTTTAGGGCCGGGGACAAGGGGCGAGCAGTACTTC
CDR3: CASSLGPGTRGEQYF
size: .
D: .
V: TRBV27
J: TRBJ2-7
length: 15

DNA: TGTGCCAGCGAAACACCCTCCCTAGTGGGCGAGCAGTACTTC
CDR3: CASETPSLVGEQYF
size: .
D: .
V: TRBV28
J: TRBJ2-7
length: 14

DNA: TGTGCCAGCAGAAGAACAGGGGGCGCGGAGACCCAGTACTTC
CDR3: CASRRTGGAETQYF
size: .
D: TRBD1
V: TRBV6-1
J: TRBJ2-5
length: 14

DNA: TGTGCCAGTTCCCCGGGGAGAGAGCAGTTCTTC
CDR3: CASSPGREQFF
size: .
D: .
V: TRBV6-5
J: TRBJ2-1
length: 11

DNA: TGTGCCAGCAGCACAGCCGGGACTAGCGGGACCGGGGAGCTGTTTTTT
CDR3: CASSTAGTSGTGELFF
size: .
D: TRBD2
V: TRBV7-9
J: TRBJ2-2
length: 16

DNA: TGTGCCAGCAGGGAGACCGCCTTGAACACTGAAGCTTTCTTT
CDR3: CASRETALNTEAFF
size: .
D: .
V: TRBV28
J: TRBJ1-1
length: 14

DNA: TGCGCCAGCAGCCAAGAGAGGCTAGTGCGGCAGGGTACGCAGTATTTT
CDR3: CASSQERLVRQGTQYF
size: few
D: .
V: TRBV4-1
J: TRBJ2-3
length: 16

DNA: TGCGGGAATCGGGAAACTGAAGCTTTCTTT
CDR3: CGNRETEAFF
size: few
D: .
V: TRBV20-1
J: TRBJ1-1
length: 10

DNA: TGTGCCTTAACCCCTAGCGGGAGTAATTACGAGCAGTACTTC
CDR3: CALTPSGSNYEQYF
size: .
D: TRBD2
V: TRBV30
J: TRBJ2-7
length: 14

DNA: TGTGCCAGCAGCTCGGAGCCTATTCGGGAGGATAGAGATACGCAGTATTTT
CDR3: CASSSEPIREDRDTQYF
size: .
D: TRBD2
V: TRBV7-6
J: TRBJ2-3
length: 17

DNA: TGTGCCAGCAGCCCCGGGACAGGGTCCACCTACGAGCAGTACTTC
CDR3: CASSPGTGSTYEQYF
size: .
D: TRBD1
V: TRBV7-3
J: TRBJ2-7
length: 15

DNA: TGTGCCAGCAGTCAGGACAATTCCTACGAGCAGTACTTC
CDR3: CASSQDNSYEQYF
size: .
D: .
V: TRBV7-2
J: TRBJ2-7
length: 13

DNA: TGTGCCAGCAGCCCCCGGCGAAAGGGGGCATACAATGAGCAGTTCTTC
CDR3: CASSPRRKGAYNEQFF
size: .
D: TRBD1
V: TRBV7-9
J: TRBJ2-1
length: 16

DNA: TGTGCCAGCTCATCCTGGGACAGGGGCGAGCAGTACTTC
CDR3: CASSSWDRGEQYF
size: .
D: TRBD1
V: TRBV18
J: TRBJ2-7
length: 13

DNA: TGTGCCAGCAGTTTGGGGCAGGGTGAAGCTTTCTTT
CDR3: CASSLGQGEAFF
size: .
D: .
V: TRBV28
J: TRBJ1-1
length: 12

DNA: TGTGCCAGCAGTTTAAATCCCCTCTCCGGGACTAGCGCTCACAATGAGCAGTTCTTC
CDR3: CASSLNPLSGTSAHNEQFF
size: .
D: TRBD2
V: TRBV27
J: TRBJ2-1
length: 19

DNA: TGTGCCAGCAGCCCACAACAGGGTCCTTTCGGGAAGGAGCAGTACTTC
CDR3: CASSPQQGPFGKEQYF
size: .
D: .
V: TRBV7-2
J: TRBJ2-7
length: 16